The rows below give T cell receptor beta chains drawn from one sample of a study of beta chain features in type 1 diabetes. TCRdb keeps only in-frame clones here, not all; method: immunoSEQ multiplex PCR. The table includes 310,000 or so clones, approximately 15% detected once. Sequenced material: naive CD4+ T cells from blood. These receptors all stem from a young man with type 1 diabetes. Each CDR3 is given with its conserved first and last residue. The D gene is left open where the match is weak. Rows may omit the clone size; those that give it use once, few, many or a size class.

clone size,V gene,J gene,D gene,CDR3 protein,CDR3 DNA
once,TRBV28,TRBJ2-3,.,CASSSPRAGYF,TGTGCCAGCAGTTCCCCCCGAGCGGGGTATTTT
few,TRBV5-1,TRBJ2-5,TRBD2,CASSLGEGAGLQETQYF,TGCGCCAGCAGCTTGGGAGAAGGAGCGGGGTTGCAAGAGACCCAGTACTTC
few,TRBV10-3,TRBJ2-7,TRBD2,CAISDWLAGVYEQYF,TGTGCCATCAGTGACTGGCTAGCGGGAGTCTACGAGCAGTACTTC
few,TRBV25-1,TRBJ1-6,.,CASSDDIGVNSPLHF,TGTGCCAGCAGTGATGATATAGGGGTAAATTCACCCCTCCACTTT
few,TRBV4-3,TRBJ1-2,TRBD1,CASSLQGGANYGYTF,TGCGCCAGCAGCTTACAAGGGGGCGCGAACTATGGCTACACCTTC
few,TRBV30,TRBJ2-5,.,CAWSRDFQETQYF,TGTGCCTGGAGTAGGGACTTTCAGGAGACCCAGTACTTC
.,TRBV2,TRBJ2-1,.,CASSEEEGQFF,TGTGCCAGCAGTGAAGAAGAGGGGCAGTTCTTC
few,TRBV18,TRBJ2-7,.,CASSPQGYYSYEQYF,TGTGCCAGCTCACCACAAGGCTACTACTCCTACGAGCAGTACTTC
.,TRBV7-9,TRBJ1-2,.,CASSLDGGGYTF,TGTGCCAGCAGCTTAGACGGGGGGGGCTACACCTTC
.,TRBV5-4,TRBJ2-2,TRBD1,CAIAQGASGELFF,TGTGCCATAGCACAGGGGGCGAGCGGGGAGCTGTTTTTT
few,TRBV7-9,TRBJ2-1,.,CASSLRSGSYNEQFF,TGTGCCAGCAGCTTACGTAGCGGCTCCTACAATGAGCAGTTCTTC
few,TRBV28,TRBJ2-1,TRBD2,CASSPRGGPGNEQFF,TGTGCCAGCAGTCCCCGCGGGGGGCCGGGGAATGAGCAGTTCTTC
.,TRBV6-4,TRBJ2-1,.,CASSEMSSYNEQFF,TGTGCCAGCAGTGAAATGAGCTCCTACAATGAGCAGTTCTTC
few,TRBV29-1,TRBJ2-7,TRBD1,CSGRGTGWDPYEQYF,TGCAGCGGGCGAGGGACAGGATGGGACCCATACGAGCAGTACTTC
few,TRBV28,TRBJ1-5,TRBD1,CASSLWDRDNQPQHF,TGTGCCAGCAGTTTGTGGGACAGGGACAATCAGCCCCAGCATTTT
.,TRBV5-4,TRBJ1-2,TRBD1,CASSRTGGYGYTF,TGTGCCAGCAGCAGGACAGGGGGCTATGGCTACACCTTC
few,TRBV2,TRBJ2-1,TRBD1,CASSEQGASYNEQFF,TGTGCCAGCAGTGAACAGGGGGCATCCTACAATGAGCAGTTCTTC
few,TRBV30,TRBJ2-7,TRBD2,CAGGTSKSHAYEQYF,TGTGCGGGGGGGACTAGCAAAAGCCATGCCTACGAGCAGTACTTC
.,TRBV28,TRBJ1-2,.,CASSPSWSGYTF,TGTGCCAGCAGTCCCTCTTGGAGTGGCTACACCTTC
few,TRBV15,TRBJ2-1,.,CATSRDHGKNRQFF,TGTGCCACCAGCAGAGATCACGGGAAGAACCGGCAGTTCTTC
few,TRBV6-5,TRBJ2-5,.,CASSFPGAETQYF,TGTGCCAGCAGTTTCCCAGGGGCAGAGACCCAGTACTTC
.,TRBV28,TRBJ1-5,.,CASSLGGDHQPQHF,TGTGCCAGCAGTTTAGGGGGGGACCATCAGCCCCAGCATTTT
.,TRBV4-3,TRBJ1-1,.,CASSQAAGQQDTEAFF,TGCGCCAGCAGCCAAGCAGCGGGACAACAGGACACTGAAGCTTTCTTT
few,TRBV7-2,TRBJ2-7,TRBD2,CASSQTLSGSVVYEQYF,TGTGCCAGCAGCCAAACTCTTAGCGGGAGTGTCGTGTACGAGCAGTACTTC